A single sample is the source of the 10 T cell receptor beta chains below, sequenced in a study of blood T cells in healthy people across ages. A sample-barcoded 5' primer and a J-beta primer mix were used in a second PCR of about 7 to 12 cycles. One entry per CDR3 protein, called by TCRdb with MiXCR from the 5' RACE reads. This sample has hundreds of thousands of distinct CDR3 sequences, with about 50% found just once. Sequenced: blood. The receptor source for this set is a woman at least 80 years old in good health.

V usage is TRBV7-2 and J usage is TRBJ1-1; TRBD1 is a possible D gene (5 bases). Germline CDR1 and CDR2: SGHTA and FQGNSA. V lost 5 bases and J lost 7, with 14 bases in between. This CDR3 spans 13 amino acids. The CDR3 nucleotides are TGTGCCAGCAGCCGAGCGGGGGAGGGTGAAGCTTTCTTT. Amino acids: CASSRAGEGEAFF.

This clonotype is a singleton in its sample. A much larger clonotype is one base distant, so this may be a read error. This rearrangement joins TRBV12-3 or TRBV12-4 to TRBJ2-3; 9 positions match TRBD1. The CDR3 extends over 17 amino acids. The DNA for the CDR3 is TGTGCCAGCAGCTATGCCCGGACAGGGGCTAGCACAGATACGCAGAATTTT. It yields the protein CASSYARTGASTDTQNF.

This clonotype was detected once. The gene calls are TRBV7-2 and TRBJ2-1, with a weak D call TRBD1 (6 bases). The CDR3 length is 13 residues. Trimming removed 5 bases at V and 5 bases at J, with 10 bases between. Germline values: CDR1 SGHTA, CDR2 FQGNSA. The CDR3 sequence is CASSTPGDNEQFF. For the CDR3, the DNA is TGTGCCAGCAGCACTCCAGGGGACAATGAGCAGTTCTTC.

This clonotype was counted only a few times. The chain links TRBV11-2 to TRBJ1-2, with no clear D. V was clipped by 1 base and J by 1 base, with 7 bases between them. The CDR3 has 14 residues. CDR1 and CDR2 from the germline V gene are SGHAT and FQNNGV. Here the CDR3 reads CASSLGANNYGYTF. The CDR3 DNA is TGTGCCAGCAGCTTAGGGGCGAATAACTATGGCTACACCTTC.

V gene TRBV7-9 combines with J gene TRBJ2-1; D is perhaps TRBD1 or TRBD2 (6 bases each). The end of the DNA is better explained by TRBJ2-7, so the J call may be wrong. Looked up from germline, CDR1 is SEHNR and CDR2 is FQNEAQ (reference sequence). This CDR3 has 16 residues. DNA of the CDR3: TGTGCCAGCAGCTTAGCGAAAGGAGGGGGGAGGTACGAGCAGTACTTC. It codes for CASSLAKGGGRYEQYF.

About this clonotype: A much larger clone lies one base from this, so it may be a read error. This sequence joins TRBV20-1 and TRBJ2-7, with 14 positions matching TRBD2. Looked up from germline, CDR1 is DFQATT and CDR2 is SNEGSKA (reference sequence). The length of the CDR3 is 15 residues. Trimming cost V 3 bases and J 7 bases; bases outside gene matches: 8. The CDR3 DNA reads TGCAGTGCTAGGGGGACTAGCGGGAGTAAGCATGAGCAGTACTTC. This translates into CSARGTSGSKHEQYF.

This clonotype was recorded only once. CDR3 coding DNA: TGTGCCAGCAGTCAAGCAGGGTGGAGAGCTTTCTTT. Its translation: CASSQAGWRAFF. The rearrangement uses TRBV12-3 or TRBV12-4 and TRBJ1-1; possible D gene TRBD1, 5 bases. This CDR3 has 12 amino acids. Trimming stripped 5 bases from V and 10 bases from J, with 14 bases between.

This clonotype was picked up many times. The genes are TRBV5-6 and TRBJ1-6, with 8 bases fitting TRBD1. CDR1 and CDR2 (germline): SGHDT, YYEEEE. The junction had 11 bases not matched to a gene; V was cut back by 2 bases and J by 7 bases. CDR3 size: 17 residues. The CDR3: CASSFASWTGRNSPLHF. Written as DNA, the CDR3 is TGTGCCAGCAGCTTTGCGTCATGGACAGGGCGAAATTCACCCCTCCACTTT.

This clonotype was counted only a few times. The V and J genes are TRBV9 and TRBJ2-7; TRBD1 matches at 7 bases. Looked up from germline, CDR1 is SGDLS and CDR2 is YYNGEE. The length of the CDR3 is 13 residues. The J segment lost 7 bases and the V segment lost 0 bases, leaving 4 bases of the junction unmatched. The CDR3 region is CASSVVKGAEQYF. As DNA, the CDR3 is TGTGCCAGCAGCGTAGTAAAGGGGGCGGAGCAGTACTTC.

This chain links TRBV28 with TRBJ1-2, with a weak D call TRBD1 (5 bases). CDR1 and CDR2 from the germline V gene are MDHEN and SYDVKM. Trimming took 7 bases from V and 5 from J, leaving 17 bases between them. The CDR3 covers 14 residues. The DNA for the CDR3 is TGTGCCAGCACCGGGACCGGCACTCGGTATGGCTACACCTTC. This encodes CASTGTGTRYGYTF.